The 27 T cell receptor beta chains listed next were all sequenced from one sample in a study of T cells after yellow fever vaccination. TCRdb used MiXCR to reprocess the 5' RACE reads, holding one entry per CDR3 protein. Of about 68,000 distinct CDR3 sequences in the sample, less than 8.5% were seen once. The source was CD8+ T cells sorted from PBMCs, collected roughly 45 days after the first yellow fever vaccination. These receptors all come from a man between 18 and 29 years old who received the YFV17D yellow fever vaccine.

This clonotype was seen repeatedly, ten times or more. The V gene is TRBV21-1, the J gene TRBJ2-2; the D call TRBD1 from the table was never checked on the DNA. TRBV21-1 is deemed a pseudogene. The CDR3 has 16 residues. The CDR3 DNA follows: TGTGCCAGCAGCCCTCCCTGGGGGCAGGTCACCGGGGAGCTGTTTTTT. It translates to CASSPPWGQVTGELFF.

The CDR3 protein is CASSLGSDSYEQYF. CDR3 sequence (DNA): TGTGCCAGCAGCTTAGGCTCAGATTCCTACGAGCAGTACTTC. The chain uses TRBV13 and TRBJ2-7; D not certain. V was clipped by 0 bases and J by 1 base, with 7 bases between them. Germline V gene lookup returns CDR1 PRHDT and CDR2 FYEKMQ (reference sequence). The CDR3 loop spans 14 amino acids. The complete variable domain, with remaining parts taken from reference TRBV13 and TRBJ2-7, reads AAGVIQSPRHLIKEKRETATLKCYPIPRHDTVYWYQQGPGQDPQFLISFYEKMQSDKGSIPDRFSAQQFSDYHSELNMSSLELGDSALYFCASSLGSDSYEQYFGPGTRLTVT.

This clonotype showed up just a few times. The CDR3 coding sequence is TGTGCCAGCAGCAAGGGACAGAACATTCAGTACTTC. Translating gives CASSKGQNIQYF. The chain links TRBV7-9 to TRBJ2-4; TRBD1 matches at 7 bases. V lost 5 bases and J lost 7; bases outside the gene matches: 2. CDR1 SEHNR and CDR2 FQNEAQ come from the germline V gene (reference sequence). This CDR3 comprises 12 residues.

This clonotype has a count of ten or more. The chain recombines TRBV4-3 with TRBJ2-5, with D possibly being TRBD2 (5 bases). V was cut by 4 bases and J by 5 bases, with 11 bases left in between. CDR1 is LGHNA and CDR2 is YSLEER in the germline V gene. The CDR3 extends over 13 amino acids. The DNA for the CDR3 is TGCGCCAGCAGCCGGGTGAGGGAGGAGACCCAGTACTTC. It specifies CASSRVREETQYF.

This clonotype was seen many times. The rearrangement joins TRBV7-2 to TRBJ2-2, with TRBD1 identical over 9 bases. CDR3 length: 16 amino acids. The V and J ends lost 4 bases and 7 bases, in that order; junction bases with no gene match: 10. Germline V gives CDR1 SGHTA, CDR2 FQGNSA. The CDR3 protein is CASSSSGTGPHGELFF. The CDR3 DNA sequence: TGTGCCAGCAGCTCCTCCGGGACAGGGCCTCACGGGGAGCTGTTTTTT. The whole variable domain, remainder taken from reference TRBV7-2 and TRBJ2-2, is GAGVSQSPSNKVTEKGKDVELRCDPISGHTALYWYRQSLGQGLEFLIYFQGNSAPDKSGLPSDRFSAERTGGSVSTLTIQRTQQEDSAVYLCASSSSGTGPHGELFFGEGSRLTVL.

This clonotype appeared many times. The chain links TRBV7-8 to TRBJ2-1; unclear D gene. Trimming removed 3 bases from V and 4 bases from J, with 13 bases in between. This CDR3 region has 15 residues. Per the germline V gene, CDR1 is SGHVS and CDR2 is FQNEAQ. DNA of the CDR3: TGTGCCAGCAGCTTTTTGGCGGCCACTTACAATGAGCAGTTCTTC. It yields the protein CASSFLAATYNEQFF.

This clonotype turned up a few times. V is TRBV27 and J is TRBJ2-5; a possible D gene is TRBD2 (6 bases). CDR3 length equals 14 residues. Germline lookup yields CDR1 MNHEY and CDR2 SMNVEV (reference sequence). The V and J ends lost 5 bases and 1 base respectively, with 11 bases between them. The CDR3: CASSAERAQETQYF. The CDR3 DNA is TGTGCCAGCAGTGCCGAGCGGGCCCAAGAGACCCAGTACTTC.

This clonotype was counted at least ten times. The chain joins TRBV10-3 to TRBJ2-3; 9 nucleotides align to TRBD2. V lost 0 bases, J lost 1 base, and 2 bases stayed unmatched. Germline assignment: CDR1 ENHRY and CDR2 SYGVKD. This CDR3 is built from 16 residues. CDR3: CAISESGGRGTDTQYF. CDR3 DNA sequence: TGTGCCATCAGTGAGTCCGGCGGGAGGGGCACAGATACGCAGTATTTT.

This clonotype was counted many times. The CDR3 DNA reads TGCGCCAGCAGCCAAGCGACGGATTATCAGCCCCAGCATTTT. It is translated as CASSQATDYQPQHF. This chain links TRBV4-3 with TRBJ1-5; D uncertain. The CDR3 is 14 residues long. The V gene lost 1 base and the J gene lost 5 bases, with 9 bases spanning the gap. Germline V gene sequence: CDR1 LGHNA, CDR2 YSLEER.

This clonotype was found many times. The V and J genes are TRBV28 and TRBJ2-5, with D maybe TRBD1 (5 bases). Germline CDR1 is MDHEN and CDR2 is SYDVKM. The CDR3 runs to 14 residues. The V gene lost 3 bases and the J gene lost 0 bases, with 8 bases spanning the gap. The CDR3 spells CASSLHRYQETQYF. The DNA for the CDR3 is TGTGCCAGCAGTTTGCACAGGTACCAAGAGACCCAGTACTTC.

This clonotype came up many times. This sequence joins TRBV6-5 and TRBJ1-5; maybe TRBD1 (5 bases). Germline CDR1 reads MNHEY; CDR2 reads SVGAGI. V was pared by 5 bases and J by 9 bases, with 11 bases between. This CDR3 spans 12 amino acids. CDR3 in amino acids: CASSNPGGPQHF. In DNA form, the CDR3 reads TGTGCCAGCAGTAACCCCGGGGGGCCCCAGCATTTT.

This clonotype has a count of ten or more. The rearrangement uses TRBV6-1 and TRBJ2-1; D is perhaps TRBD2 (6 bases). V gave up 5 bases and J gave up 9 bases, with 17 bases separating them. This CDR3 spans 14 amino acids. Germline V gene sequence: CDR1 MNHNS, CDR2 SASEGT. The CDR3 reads CASSPLSGVGEQFF. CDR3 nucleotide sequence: TGTGCCAGCAGTCCACTCTCGGGGGTGGGTGAGCAGTTCTTC.

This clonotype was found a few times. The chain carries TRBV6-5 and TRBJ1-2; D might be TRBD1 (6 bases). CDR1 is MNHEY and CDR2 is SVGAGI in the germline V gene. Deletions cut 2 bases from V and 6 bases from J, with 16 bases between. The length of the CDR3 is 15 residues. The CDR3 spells CASSYGTTDPHGYTF. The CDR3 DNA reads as TGTGCCAGCAGTTACGGGACAACAGACCCCCATGGCTACACCTTC.

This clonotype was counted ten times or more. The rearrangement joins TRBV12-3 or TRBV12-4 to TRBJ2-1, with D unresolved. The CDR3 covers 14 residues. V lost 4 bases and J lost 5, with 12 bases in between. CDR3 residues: CASSSERANNEQFF. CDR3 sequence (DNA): TGTGCCAGCAGTTCAGAAAGGGCCAACAATGAGCAGTTCTTC.

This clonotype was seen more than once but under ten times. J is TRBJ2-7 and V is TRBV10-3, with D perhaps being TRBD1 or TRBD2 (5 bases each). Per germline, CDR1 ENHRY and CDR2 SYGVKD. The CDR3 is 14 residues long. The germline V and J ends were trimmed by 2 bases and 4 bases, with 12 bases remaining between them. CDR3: CAISEEGSVYEQYF. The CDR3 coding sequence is TGTGCCATCAGTGAGGAGGGGTCGGTATACGAGCAGTACTTC.

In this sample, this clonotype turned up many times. CDR3 residues: CASSQVQPQHF. The CDR3 DNA is TGTGCCAGCAGCCAAGTTCAGCCCCAGCATTTT. J is TRBJ1-5 and V is TRBV4-2; unclear D gene. Germline lookup yields CDR1 LGHNA and CDR2 YNFKEQ. Trimming left V 1 base short and J 6 bases short, with 1 base between. This CDR3 comprises 11 residues.

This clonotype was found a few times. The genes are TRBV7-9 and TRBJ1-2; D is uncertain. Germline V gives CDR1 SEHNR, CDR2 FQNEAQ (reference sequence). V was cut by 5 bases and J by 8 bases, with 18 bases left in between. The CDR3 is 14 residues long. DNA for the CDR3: TGTGCCAGCAGCCTAAGGACGGGCCGGAGGGGCTACACCTTC. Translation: CASSLRTGRRGYTF.

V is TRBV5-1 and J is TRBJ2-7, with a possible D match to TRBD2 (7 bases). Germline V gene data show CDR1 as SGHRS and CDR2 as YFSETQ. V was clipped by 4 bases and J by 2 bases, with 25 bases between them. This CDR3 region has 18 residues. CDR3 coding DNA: TGCGCCAGCAGCCGGACTGTGGCGGGGGCCCCCGTCACCTACGAGCAGTACTTC. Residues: CASSRTVAGAPVTYEQYF.

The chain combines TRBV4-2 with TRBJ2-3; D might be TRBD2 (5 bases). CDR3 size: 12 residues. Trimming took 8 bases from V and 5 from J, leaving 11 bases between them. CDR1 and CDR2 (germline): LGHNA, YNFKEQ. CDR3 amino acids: CASSGELDTQYF. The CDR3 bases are TGTGCCAGCTCCGGGGAGTTAGATACGCAGTATTTT.

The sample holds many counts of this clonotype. This chain's CDR3 is CASSFNSGTEAKNIQYF. The CDR3 DNA follows: TGCGCCAGCAGCTTCAACTCCGGGACAGAAGCCAAAAACATTCAGTACTTC. The chain has TRBV5-1 and TRBJ2-4; the match to TRBD1 covers 7 bases. V was clipped by 2 bases and J by 0 bases; unmatched bases: 8. The CDR3 totals 17 residues. From germline, CDR1 is SGHRS and CDR2 YFSETQ. The whole variable domain, remainder taken from reference TRBV5-1 and TRBJ2-4, is KAGVTQTPRYLIKTRGQQVTLSCSPISGHRSVSWYQQTPGQGLQFLFEYFSETQRNKGNFPGRFSGRQFSNSRSEMNVSTLELGDSALYLCASSFNSGTEAKNIQYFGAGTRLSVL.

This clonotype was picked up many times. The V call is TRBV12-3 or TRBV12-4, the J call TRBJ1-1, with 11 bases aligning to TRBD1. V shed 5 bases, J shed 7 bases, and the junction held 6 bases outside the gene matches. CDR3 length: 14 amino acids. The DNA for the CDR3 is TGTGCCAGCAGTCAGGGGGGACAGGGGGTTGAAGCTTTCTTT. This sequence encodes CASSQGGQGVEAFF.

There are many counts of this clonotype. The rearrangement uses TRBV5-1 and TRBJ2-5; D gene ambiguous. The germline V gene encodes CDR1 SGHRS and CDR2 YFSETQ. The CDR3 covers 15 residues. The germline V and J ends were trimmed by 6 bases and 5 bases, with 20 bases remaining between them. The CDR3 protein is CASNLEAVVGETQYF. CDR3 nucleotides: TGCGCCAGCAATCTTGAGGCGGTCGTCGGGGAGACCCAGTACTTC. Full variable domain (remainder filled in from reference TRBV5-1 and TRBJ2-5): KAGVTQTPRYLIKTRGQQVTLSCSPISGHRSVSWYQQTPGQGLQFLFEYFSETQRNKGNFPGRFSGRQFSNSRSEMNVSTLELGDSALYLCASNLEAVVGETQYFGPGTRLLVL.

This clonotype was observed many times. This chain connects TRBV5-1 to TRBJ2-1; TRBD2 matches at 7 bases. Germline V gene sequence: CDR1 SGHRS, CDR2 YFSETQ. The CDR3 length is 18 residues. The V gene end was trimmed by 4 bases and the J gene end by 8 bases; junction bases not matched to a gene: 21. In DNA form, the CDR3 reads TGCGCCAGCAGCCTGGGTCGAGGAGTTTACGGGGGGAAATATGAGCAGTTCTTC. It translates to CASSLGRGVYGGKYEQFF.

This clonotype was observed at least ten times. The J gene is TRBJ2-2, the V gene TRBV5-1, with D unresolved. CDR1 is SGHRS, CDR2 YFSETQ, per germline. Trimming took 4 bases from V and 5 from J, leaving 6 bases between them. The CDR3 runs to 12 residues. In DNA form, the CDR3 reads TGCGCCAGCAGCAGCTGGACCGGGGAGCTGTTTTTT. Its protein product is CASSSWTGELFF. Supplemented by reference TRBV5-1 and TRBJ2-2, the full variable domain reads KAGVTQTPRYLIKTRGQQVTLSCSPISGHRSVSWYQQTPGQGLQFLFEYFSETQRNKGNFPGRFSGRQFSNSRSEMNVSTLELGDSALYLCASSSWTGELFFGEGSRLTVL.

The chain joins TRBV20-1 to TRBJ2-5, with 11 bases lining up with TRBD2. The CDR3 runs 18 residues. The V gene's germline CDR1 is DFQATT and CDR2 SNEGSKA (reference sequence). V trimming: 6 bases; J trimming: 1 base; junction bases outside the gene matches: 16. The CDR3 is CSAHRLAGGKRFQETQYF. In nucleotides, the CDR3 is TGCAGTGCCCATCGGCTAGCGGGGGGCAAACGTTTCCAAGAGACCCAGTACTTC.

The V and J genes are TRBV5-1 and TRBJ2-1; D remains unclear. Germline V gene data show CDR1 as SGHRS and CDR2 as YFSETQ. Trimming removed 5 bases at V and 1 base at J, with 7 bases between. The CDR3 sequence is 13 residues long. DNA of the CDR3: TGCGCCAGCAGTTCGGTGTCCTACAATGAGCAGTTCTTC. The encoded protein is CASSSVSYNEQFF.

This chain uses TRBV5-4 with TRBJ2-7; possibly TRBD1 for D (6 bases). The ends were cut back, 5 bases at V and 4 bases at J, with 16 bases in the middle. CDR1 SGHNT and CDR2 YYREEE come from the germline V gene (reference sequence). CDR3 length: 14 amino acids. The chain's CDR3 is CASRSEDSAYEQYF. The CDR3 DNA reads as TGTGCCAGCAGGTCCGAGGACAGTGCTTACGAGCAGTACTTC. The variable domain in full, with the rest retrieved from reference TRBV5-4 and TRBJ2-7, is ETGVTQSPTHLIKTRGQQVTLRCSSQSGHNTVSWYQQALGQGPQFIFQYYREEENGRGNFPPRFSGLQFPNYSSELNVNALELDDSALYLCASRSEDSAYEQYFGPGTRLTVT.